Listed below are T cell receptor beta chains from one sample, sequenced in a study of OX40 agonist ivuxolimab in advanced cancers. Some clones are missing from TCRdb's copy, which holds only in-frame ones; the method was immunoSEQ multiplex PCR. The sample has around 64,000 clones, 90% to 95% seen once; the top ten hold approximately 8%. This specimen consisted of CD4+ or CD8+ T cells sorted from blood, obtained in a trial of the OX40 agonist ivuxolimab. The origin of the receptors is an adult with an advanced solid tumor such as melanoma, head and neck, liver or kidney cancer. The CDR3 runs from the conserved cysteine through the conserved F or W. D genes are given only for firm matches. Size is omitted from some rows. Given values are once, few, many or a class for expanded clones.

CDR3nt,CDR3aa,d_gene,j_gene,v_gene,abundance
TGTGCCAGCAGCCTTACGATGGGGTACACCGGGGAGCTGTTTTTT,CASSLTMGYTGELFF,-,TRBJ2-2,TRBV6-1,-
TGTGCCGGCCAAACAGGGTTTAACGAGGGAGGCTACACCTTC,CAGQTGFNEGGYTF,-,TRBJ1-2,TRBV30,-
TGTGCCAGCAGCTTACAGGGGGTCGGTGAAAAACTATTTTTT,CASSLQGVGEKLFF,TRBD1,TRBJ1-4,TRBV9,-
TGTGCCAGCAGCCCCGGGGGGGGCTGGCAGCCCCAGCATTTT,CASSPGGGWQPQHF,-,TRBJ1-5,TRBV6-5,-
TGTGCCACGGCGGGGGTTGAGCAGTTCTTC,CATAGVEQFF,TRBD2,TRBJ2-1,TRBV6-5,-
TGTGCCAGTCCGGGACTAGCGGGGGGCAGGTACTTC,CASPGLAGGRYF,TRBD2,TRBJ2-7,TRBV2,-
TGTGCCAGTAGTATCCACAGGGAACACTATGGCTACACCTTC,CASSIHREHYGYTF,-,TRBJ1-2,TRBV19,-
TGTGCCAGCAGTTATGGCATCGCCTACGAGCAGTACTTC,CASSYGIAYEQYF,-,TRBJ2-7,TRBV6-5,-
TGTGCCAGCAGCTCTACCCGAGCGGACAGGGAACGGGACACTGAAGCTTTCTTT,CASSSTRADRERDTEAFF,TRBD1,TRBJ1-1,TRBV7-9,few
TGTGCCACCAGCAGAATGCGGGGGGCCTCCTACGAGCAGTACTTC,CATSRMRGASYEQYF,TRBD2,TRBJ2-7,TRBV15,-
TGTGCCATCAGTGCCCTGTGGAGCGGGGAACGATACGAGCAGTACTTC,CAISALWSGERYEQYF,TRBD2,TRBJ2-7,TRBV10-3,-
TGTGCCAGCAGCTTTGGTACAGGGGCCTACGAGCAGTACTTC,CASSFGTGAYEQYF,TRBD1,TRBJ2-7,TRBV5-6,-
TGTGCCAGCAGTTTGCTGGGAAAGAACTACGAGCAGTACTTC,CASSLLGKNYEQYF,-,TRBJ2-7,TRBV6-5,-
TGTGCCAGCAGGGTAAACACCGGGGAGCTGTTTTTT,CASRVNTGELFF,-,TRBJ2-2,TRBV5-4,once
TGTGCCAGTAGTATAAACAGGGAGGCTTGGGACAATGAGCAGTTCTTC,CASSINREAWDNEQFF,-,TRBJ2-1,TRBV19,-
TGTGCCAGCAGCCCCCTGGACAGGTACGAGCAGTACTTC,CASSPLDRYEQYF,TRBD1,TRBJ2-7,TRBV7-9,-
TGTGCCAGCAGCTTCGGACAGGCGGGAGAGCAGTACTTC,CASSFGQAGEQYF,-,TRBJ2-7,TRBV7-3,-
TGTGCCACAGCCCCGATGGGAATGACTGAAGCTTTCTTT,CATAPMGMTEAFF,-,TRBJ1-1,TRBV27,-
TGTGCCAGCAGCGGGGGACAGGGGCCGAATTCCTACGAGCAGTACTTC,CASSGGQGPNSYEQYF,TRBD1,TRBJ2-7,TRBV9,once
TGTGCCAGCAGTCCATTGGACAGGGGGGGATATGGCTACACCTTC,CASSPLDRGGYGYTF,TRBD1,TRBJ1-2,TRBV27,-
TGTGCCAGTACTACTTTTGGGACCCAGTACTTC,CASTTFGTQYF,-,TRBJ2-5,TRBV6-5,-
TGTGCCAGCAGCTTAGGTGAGGGGACTGAAGCTTTCTTT,CASSLGEGTEAFF,-,TRBJ1-1,TRBV11-2,-
TGTGCCAGTAGTAACTCCTACGAGCAGTACTTC,CASSNSYEQYF,-,TRBJ2-7,TRBV19,-
TGCGCCAGCAGCACGGGGACTAGCGGGGATATCTACGAGCAGTACTTC,CASSTGTSGDIYEQYF,TRBD2,TRBJ2-7,TRBV5-1,-
TGTGCCAGCAGGCGACAGGCGACCCTAGCCAAAAACATTCAGTACTTC,CASRRQATLAKNIQYF,-,TRBJ2-4,TRBV27,-
TGCGCCAGCAGTGAGTCGATGGAAGCGGGGCAAGTTCTCTTC,CASSESMEAGQVLF,TRBD2,TRBJ2-1,TRBV10-1,-
TGTGCCAGCAGTAGTGACAGGGATAATCAGCCCCAGCATTTT,CASSSDRDNQPQHF,TRBD1,TRBJ1-5,TRBV6-1,once
TGTGCCATCAGTCCCGGTGATCAGCCCCAGCATTTT,CAISPGDQPQHF,-,TRBJ1-5,TRBV10-3,few
TGTGCCAGCAGTGGGGGACAGAGGTTGGACGAGCAGTACTTC,CASSGGQRLDEQYF,TRBD1,TRBJ2-7,TRBV13,-
TGTGCCAGCAGCTTGGCGGGGGGGGAAATCGCCTACGAGCAGTACTTC,CASSLAGGEIAYEQYF,TRBD2,TRBJ2-7,TRBV5-5,-
TGTGCCAGCAGTGAAGGGACAGGGGCCTACGAGCAGTACTTC,CASSEGTGAYEQYF,TRBD1,TRBJ2-7,TRBV6-1,-
TGCGCCAGCAGCGGGGTTCGGGATGAAAAACTGTTTTTT,CASSGVRDEKLFF,-,TRBJ1-4,TRBV5-1,once
TGTGCCAGCACCGATATTATTGGTGAAAAACTGTTTTTT,CASTDIIGEKLFF,-,TRBJ1-4,TRBV6-5,-